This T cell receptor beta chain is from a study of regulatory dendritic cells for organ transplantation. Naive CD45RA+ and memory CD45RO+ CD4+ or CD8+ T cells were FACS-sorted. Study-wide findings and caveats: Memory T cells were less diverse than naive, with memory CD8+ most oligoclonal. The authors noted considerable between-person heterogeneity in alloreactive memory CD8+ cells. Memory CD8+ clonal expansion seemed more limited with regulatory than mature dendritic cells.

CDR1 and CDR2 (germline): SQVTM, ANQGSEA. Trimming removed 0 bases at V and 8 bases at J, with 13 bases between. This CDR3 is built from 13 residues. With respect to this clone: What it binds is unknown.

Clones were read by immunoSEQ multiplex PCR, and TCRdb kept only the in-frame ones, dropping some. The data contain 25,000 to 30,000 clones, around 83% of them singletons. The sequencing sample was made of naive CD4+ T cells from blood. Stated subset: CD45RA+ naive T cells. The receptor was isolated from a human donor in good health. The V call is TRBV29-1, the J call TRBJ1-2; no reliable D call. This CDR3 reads CSVEDPRLEGYTF. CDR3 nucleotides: TGCAGCGTTGAAGATCCCAGGCTCGAGGGCTACACCTTC.